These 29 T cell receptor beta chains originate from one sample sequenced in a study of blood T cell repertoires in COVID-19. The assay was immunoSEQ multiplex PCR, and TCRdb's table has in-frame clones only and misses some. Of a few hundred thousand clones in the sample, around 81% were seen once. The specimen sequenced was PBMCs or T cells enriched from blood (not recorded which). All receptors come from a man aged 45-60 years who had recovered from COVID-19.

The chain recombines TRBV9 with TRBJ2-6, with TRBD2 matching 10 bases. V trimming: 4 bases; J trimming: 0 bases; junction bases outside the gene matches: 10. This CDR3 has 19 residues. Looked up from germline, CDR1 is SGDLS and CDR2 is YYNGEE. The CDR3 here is CASSLRAAGGFSGANVLTF. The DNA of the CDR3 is TGTGCCAGCAGCCTTCGGGCAGCGGGAGGGTTCTCTGGGGCCAACGTCCTGACTTTC.

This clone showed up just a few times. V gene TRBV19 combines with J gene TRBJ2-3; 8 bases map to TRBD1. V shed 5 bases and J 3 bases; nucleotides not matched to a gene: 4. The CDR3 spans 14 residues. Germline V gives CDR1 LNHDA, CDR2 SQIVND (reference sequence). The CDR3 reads CASSSYRGTDTQYF. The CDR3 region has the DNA TGTGCCAGTAGTTCTTACAGGGGGACAGATACGCAGTATTTT.

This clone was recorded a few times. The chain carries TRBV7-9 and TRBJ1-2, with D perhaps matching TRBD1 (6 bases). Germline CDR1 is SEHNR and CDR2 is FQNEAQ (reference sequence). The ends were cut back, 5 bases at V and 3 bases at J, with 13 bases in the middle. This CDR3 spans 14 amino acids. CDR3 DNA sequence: TGTGCCAGCAGCAAAGACAGGACACACTATGGCTACACCTTC. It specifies CASSKDRTHYGYTF.

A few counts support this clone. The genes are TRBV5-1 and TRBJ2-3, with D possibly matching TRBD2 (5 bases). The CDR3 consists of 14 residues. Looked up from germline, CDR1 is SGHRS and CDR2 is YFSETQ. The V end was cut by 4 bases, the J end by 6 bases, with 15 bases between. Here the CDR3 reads CASSPGVVSDTQYF. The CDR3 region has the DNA TGCGCCAGCAGCCCCGGGGTCGTGAGTGATACGCAGTATTTT.

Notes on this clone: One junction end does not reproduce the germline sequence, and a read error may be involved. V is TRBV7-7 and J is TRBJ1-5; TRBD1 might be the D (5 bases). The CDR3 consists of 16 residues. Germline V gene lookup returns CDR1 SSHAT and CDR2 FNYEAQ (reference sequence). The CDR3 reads CASSLGRGRLEQPQHF. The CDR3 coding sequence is TGTGCTAGCAGCTTGGGGAGGGGTCGGTTGGAGCAGCCCCAGCATTTT.

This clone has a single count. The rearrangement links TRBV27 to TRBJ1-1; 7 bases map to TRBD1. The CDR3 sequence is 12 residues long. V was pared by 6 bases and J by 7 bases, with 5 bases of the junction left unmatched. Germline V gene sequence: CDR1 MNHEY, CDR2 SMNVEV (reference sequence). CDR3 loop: CASRATGLEAFF. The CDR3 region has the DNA TGTGCCAGCAGGGCGACAGGGCTTGAAGCTTTCTTT.

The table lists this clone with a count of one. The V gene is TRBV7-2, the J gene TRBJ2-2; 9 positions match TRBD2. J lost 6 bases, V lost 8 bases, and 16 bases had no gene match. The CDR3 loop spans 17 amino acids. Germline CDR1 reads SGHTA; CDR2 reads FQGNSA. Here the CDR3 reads CASPNPGGGRVSGELFF. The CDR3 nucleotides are TGTGCCAGCCCGAACCCGGGGGGCGGGAGGGTGTCCGGGGAGCTGTTTTTT.

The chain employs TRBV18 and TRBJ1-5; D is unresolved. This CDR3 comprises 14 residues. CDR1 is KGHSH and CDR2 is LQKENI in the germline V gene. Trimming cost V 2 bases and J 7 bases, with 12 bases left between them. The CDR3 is CASSPTTGFQPQHF. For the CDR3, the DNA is TGTGCCAGCTCACCAACGACGGGTTTCCAGCCCCAGCATTTT.

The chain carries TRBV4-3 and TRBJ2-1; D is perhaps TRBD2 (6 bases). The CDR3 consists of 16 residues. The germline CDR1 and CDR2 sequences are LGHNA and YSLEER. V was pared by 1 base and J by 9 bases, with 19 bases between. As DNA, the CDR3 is TGCGCCAGCAGCCAAGCCCCCGGACTAAGTGGGGGTGAGCAGTTCTTC. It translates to CASSQAPGLSGGEQFF.

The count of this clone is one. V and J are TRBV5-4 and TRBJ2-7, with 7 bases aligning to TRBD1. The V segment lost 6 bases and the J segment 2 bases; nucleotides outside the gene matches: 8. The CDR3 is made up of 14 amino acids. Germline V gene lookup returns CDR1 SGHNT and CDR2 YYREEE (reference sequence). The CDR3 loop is CASMVQGQTYEQYF. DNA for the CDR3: TGTGCCAGCATGGTCCAGGGACAGACCTACGAGCAGTACTTC.

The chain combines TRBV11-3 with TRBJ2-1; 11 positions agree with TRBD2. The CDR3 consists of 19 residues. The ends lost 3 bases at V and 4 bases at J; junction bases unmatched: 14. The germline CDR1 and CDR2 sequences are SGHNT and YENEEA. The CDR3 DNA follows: TGTGCCAGCAGCTTGTACACGATATTAACTAGCGGGAGATACAATGAGCAGTTCTTC. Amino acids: CASSLYTILTSGRYNEQFF.

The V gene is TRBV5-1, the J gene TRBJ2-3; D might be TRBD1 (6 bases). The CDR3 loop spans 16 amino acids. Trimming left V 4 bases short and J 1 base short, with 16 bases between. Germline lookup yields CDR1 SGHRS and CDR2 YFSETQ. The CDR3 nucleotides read TGCGCCAGCAGCCCCTGGACAGTTGGAGGCACAGATACGCAGTATTTT. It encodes CASSPWTVGGTDTQYF.

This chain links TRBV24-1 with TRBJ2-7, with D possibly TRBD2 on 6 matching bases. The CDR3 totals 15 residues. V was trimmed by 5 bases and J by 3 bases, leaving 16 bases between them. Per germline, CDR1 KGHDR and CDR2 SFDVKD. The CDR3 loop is CATSGGRRDSYEQYF. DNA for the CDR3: TGTGCCACCAGTGGGGGCAGGAGGGATAGCTACGAGCAGTACTTC.

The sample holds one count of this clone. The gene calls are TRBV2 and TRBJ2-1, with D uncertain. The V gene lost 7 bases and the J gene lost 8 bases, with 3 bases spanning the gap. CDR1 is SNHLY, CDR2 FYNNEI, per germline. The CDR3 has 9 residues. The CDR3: CASTDEQFF. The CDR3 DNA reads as TGTGCCAGCACGGATGAGCAGTTCTTC.

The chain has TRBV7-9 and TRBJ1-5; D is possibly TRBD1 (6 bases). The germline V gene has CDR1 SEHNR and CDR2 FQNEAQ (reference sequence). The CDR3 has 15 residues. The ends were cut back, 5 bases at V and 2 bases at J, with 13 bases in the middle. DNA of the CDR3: TGTGCCAGCAGCCCGGGGGGGGGCGGCAATCAGCCCCAGCATTTT. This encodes CASSPGGGGNQPQHF.

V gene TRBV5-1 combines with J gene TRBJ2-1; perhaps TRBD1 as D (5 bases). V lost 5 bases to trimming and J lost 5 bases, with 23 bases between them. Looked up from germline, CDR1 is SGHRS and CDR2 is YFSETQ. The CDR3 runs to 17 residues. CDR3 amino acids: CASRSLRRRGVDNEQFF. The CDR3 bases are TGCGCCAGCAGGAGCCTGCGGAGAAGGGGCGTCGACAATGAGCAGTTCTTC. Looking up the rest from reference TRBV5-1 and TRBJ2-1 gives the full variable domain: KAGVTQTPRYLIKTRGQQVTLSCSPISGHRSVSWYQQTPGQGLQFLFEYFSETQRNKGNFPGRFSGRQFSNSRSEMNVSTLELGDSALYLCASRSLRRRGVDNEQFFGPGTRLTVL.

CDR3 protein: CASSTVSYEQYF. CDR3 DNA: TGCGCCAGCAGTACGGTCTCCTACGAGCAGTACTTC. The chain employs TRBV10-2 and TRBJ2-7; D remains unclear. Germline CDR1 reads WSHSY; CDR2 reads SAAADI. Trimming shortened V by 5 bases and J by 0 bases, and 5 bases separated the two germline ends. The CDR3 sequence is 12 residues long.

CDR3 DNA sequence: TGTGCCAGCAACCTAGGGGGAACTGAAGCTTTCTTT. It codes for CASNLGGTEAFF. The chain couples TRBV12-3 or TRBV12-4 to TRBJ1-1, with D perhaps matching TRBD1 (6 bases). The V end was cut by 7 bases, the J end by 5 bases, with 11 bases between. The CDR3 runs 12 residues.

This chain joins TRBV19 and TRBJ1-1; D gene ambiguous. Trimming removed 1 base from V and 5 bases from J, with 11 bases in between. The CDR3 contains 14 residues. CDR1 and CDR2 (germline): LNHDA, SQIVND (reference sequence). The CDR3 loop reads CASSIAGRWTEAFF. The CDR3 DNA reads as TGTGCCAGTAGTATAGCCGGGAGGTGGACTGAAGCTTTCTTT.

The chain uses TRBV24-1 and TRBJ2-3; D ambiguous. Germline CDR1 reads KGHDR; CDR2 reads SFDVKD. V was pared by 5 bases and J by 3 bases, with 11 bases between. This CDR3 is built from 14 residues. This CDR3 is CATSGRPRTDTQYF. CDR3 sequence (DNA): TGTGCCACCAGTGGCAGGCCAAGGACAGATACGCAGTATTTT.

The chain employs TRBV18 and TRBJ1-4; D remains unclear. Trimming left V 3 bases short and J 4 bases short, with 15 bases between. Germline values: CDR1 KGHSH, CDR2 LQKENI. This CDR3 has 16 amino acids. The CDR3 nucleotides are TGTGCCAGCTCACCCCTCCAGCAGGCAGATAATGAAAAACTGTTTTTT. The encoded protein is CASSPLQQADNEKLFF.

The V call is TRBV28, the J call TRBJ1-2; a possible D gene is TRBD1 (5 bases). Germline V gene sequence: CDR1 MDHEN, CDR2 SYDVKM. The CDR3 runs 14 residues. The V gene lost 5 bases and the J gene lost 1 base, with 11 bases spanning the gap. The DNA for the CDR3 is TGTGCCAGCAGTCCGGGGGGAAATAACTATGGCTACACCTTC. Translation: CASSPGGNNYGYTF.

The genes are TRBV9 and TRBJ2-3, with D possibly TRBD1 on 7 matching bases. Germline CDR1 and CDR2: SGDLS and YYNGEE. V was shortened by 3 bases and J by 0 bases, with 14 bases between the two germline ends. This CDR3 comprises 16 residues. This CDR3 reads CASSALSGGSTDTQYF. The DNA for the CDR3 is TGTGCCAGCAGCGCCCTCTCAGGGGGGAGCACAGATACGCAGTATTTT.

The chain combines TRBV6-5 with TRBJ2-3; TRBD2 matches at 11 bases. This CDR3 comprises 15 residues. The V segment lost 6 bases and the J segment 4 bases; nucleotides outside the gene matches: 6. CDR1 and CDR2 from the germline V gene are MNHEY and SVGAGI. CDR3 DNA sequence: TGTGCCAGCAGCCCGCTAGCGGGGGGTTCAGATACGCAGTATTTT. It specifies CASSPLAGGSDTQYF.

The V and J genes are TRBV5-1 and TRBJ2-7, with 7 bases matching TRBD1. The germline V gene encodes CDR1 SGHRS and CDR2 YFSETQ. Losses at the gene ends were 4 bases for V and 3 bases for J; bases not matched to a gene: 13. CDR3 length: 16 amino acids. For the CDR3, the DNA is TGCGCCAGCAGCCCAACAGGGGTGGCTAGCAGCTACGAGCAGTACTTC. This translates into CASSPTGVASSYEQYF.

CDR3 DNA sequence: TGTGCCAGCAGCCCCTTAGCGGGGGGGCCGGGTGAGCAGTTCTTC. Amino acid sequence: CASSPLAGGPGEQFF. The chain couples TRBV5-4 to TRBJ2-1; 11 positions agree with TRBD2. The germline gives CDR1 SGHNT, CDR2 YYREEE (reference sequence). This CDR3 has 15 amino acids. The V gene end was trimmed by 4 bases and the J gene end by 9 bases; junction bases not matched to a gene: 9. Combining the CDR3 with reference TRBV5-4 and TRBJ2-1 gives the whole variable domain ETGVTQSPTHLIKTRGQQVTLRCSSQSGHNTVSWYQQALGQGPQFIFQYYREEENGRGNFPPRFSGLQFPNYSSELNVNALELDDSALYLCASSPLAGGPGEQFFGPGTRLTVL.

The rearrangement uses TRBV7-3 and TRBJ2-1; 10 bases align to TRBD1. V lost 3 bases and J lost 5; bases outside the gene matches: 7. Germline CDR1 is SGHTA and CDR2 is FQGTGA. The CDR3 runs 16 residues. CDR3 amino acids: CASSFIPGQGNNEQFF. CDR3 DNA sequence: TGTGCCAGCAGCTTTATCCCGGGACAGGGGAACAATGAGCAGTTCTTC. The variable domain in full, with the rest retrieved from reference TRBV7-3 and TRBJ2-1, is GAGVSQTPSNKVTEKGKYVELRCDPISGHTALYWYRQSLGQGPEFLIYFQGTGAADDSGLPNDRFFAVRPEGSVSTLKIQRTERGDSAVYLCASSFIPGQGNNEQFFGPGTRLTVL.

CDR3 residues: CASRPSSGRGTGELFF. In DNA form, the CDR3 reads TGTGCCAGCCGTCCATCGAGCGGAAGAGGGACCGGGGAGCTGTTTTTT. This rearrangement joins TRBV6-4 to TRBJ2-2; D is possibly TRBD2 (5 bases). This CDR3 has 16 amino acids. Trimming pared 8 bases from V and 5 bases from J, leaving 21 bases between. Germline V gene sequence: CDR1 MRHNA, CDR2 SNTAGT.

CDR3 DNA: TGTGCCAGCAGGCGACTAGCGGGACGATACGAGCAGTACTTC. Residues: CASRRLAGRYEQYF. The chain has TRBV11-2 and TRBJ2-7, with 11 bases fitting TRBD2. Germline CDR1 reads SGHAT; CDR2 reads FQNNGV. The CDR3 totals 14 residues. J was trimmed by 4 bases and V by 6 bases; bases with no gene match: 5.